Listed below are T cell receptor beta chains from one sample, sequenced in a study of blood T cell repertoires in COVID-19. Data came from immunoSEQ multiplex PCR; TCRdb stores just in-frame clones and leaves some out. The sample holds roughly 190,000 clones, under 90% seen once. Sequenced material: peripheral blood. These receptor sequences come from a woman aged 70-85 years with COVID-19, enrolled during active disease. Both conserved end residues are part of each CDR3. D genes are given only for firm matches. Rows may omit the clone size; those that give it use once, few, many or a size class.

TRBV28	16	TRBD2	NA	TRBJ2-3	TGTGCCAGCAGTCGACAGCGGGATTTTAGCACAGATACGCAGTATTTT	CASSRQRDFSTDTQYF
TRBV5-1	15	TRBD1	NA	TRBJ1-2	TGCGCCAGCAGCCTCCAGACAGGGTCAAACTATGGCTACACCTTC	CASSLQTGSNYGYTF
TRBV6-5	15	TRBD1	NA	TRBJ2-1	TGTGCCAGCAGGGGGGACAGGAGACACTACAATGAGCAGTTCTTC	CASRGDRRHYNEQFF
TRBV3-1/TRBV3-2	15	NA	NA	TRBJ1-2	TGTGCCAGCAGCCAAGTTGGTTCCGGGTACTATGGCTACACCTTC	CASSQVGSGYYGYTF
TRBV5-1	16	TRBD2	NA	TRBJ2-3	TGCGCCAGCAGCCTCGGACTAGCGGGAGCCGTAGATACGCAGTATTTT	CASSLGLAGAVDTQYF
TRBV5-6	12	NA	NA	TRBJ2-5	TGTGCCAGCAGTCTGCGAGGGGAGACCCAGTACTTC	CASSLRGETQYF
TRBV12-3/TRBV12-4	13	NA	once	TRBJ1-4	TGTGCCAGCAGTTTTGGCAGGGGTGATAAACTGTTTTTT	CASSFGRGDKLFF
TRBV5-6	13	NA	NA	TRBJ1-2	TGTGCCAGCAGCGTTTTCACAGCCTATGGCTACACCTTC	CASSVFTAYGYTF
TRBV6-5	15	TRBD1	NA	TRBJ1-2	TGTGCCAGCAGTATGACCGGGACAGCTAACTATGGCTACACCTTC	CASSMTGTANYGYTF
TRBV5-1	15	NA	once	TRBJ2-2	TGCGCCAGCAGCCCCGGGGTACTTGCCACCGGGGAGCTGTTTTTT	CASSPGVLATGELFF
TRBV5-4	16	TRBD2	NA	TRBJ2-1	TGTGCCAGCAGCTTGGCGGCTAGCGGGACGTACAATGAGCAGTTCTTC	CASSLAASGTYNEQFF
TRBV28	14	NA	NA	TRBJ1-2	TGTGCCAGCAGTTTAACGCTTGGGGCGTACGGCTACACCTTC	CASSLTLGAYGYTF
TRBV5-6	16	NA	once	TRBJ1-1	TGTGCCAGCAGCTTACCGATTCGACAGATGAACACTGAAGCTTTCTTT	CASSLPIRQMNTEAFF
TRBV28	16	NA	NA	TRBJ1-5	TGTGCCAGCGGGGGCAGACAGGTCCGGAAAAATCAGCCCCAGCATTTT	CASGGRQVRKNQPQHF
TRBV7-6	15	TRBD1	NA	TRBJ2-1	TGTGCCAGCAGCTTAGGACAGGGGTCTTACAATGAGCAGTTCTTC	CASSLGQGSYNEQFF
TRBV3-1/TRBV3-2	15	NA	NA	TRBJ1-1	TGTGCCAGCAGCCAAGGAGGGGGGGCAGGAGCTGAAGCTTTCTTT	CASSQGGGAGAEAFF